The clone carrying this T cell receptor beta chain was counted only a few times. MiXCR was run by TCRdb on the reads, yielding one entry per CDR3 protein. The data hold some 680,000 distinct CDR3 sequences, with 35% to 40% observed a single time. The CDR3 has 13 amino acids. CDR1 is MNHNY, CDR2 SVGAGI, per germline (reference sequence). Trimming cost V 5 bases and J 6 bases; bases outside gene matches: 7. These data belong to a study of T cell repertoires in cytomegalovirus infection. Study information: Both CMV infection and a matching HLA type were indicated by public TCR beta signatures.

The chain is built from TRBV6-6 and TRBJ2-7, with 7 bases lining up with TRBD2. The sequence derives from a human donor in good health (CMV status not recorded). Some clones in this sample may be carry-over from other donors' samples. The sample taken for sequencing was PBMCs. In DNA, the CDR3 is TGTGCCAGCAGTGAGTTGGGGGGGGGCGAGCAGTACTTC. Translated, it gives CASSELGGGEQYF.